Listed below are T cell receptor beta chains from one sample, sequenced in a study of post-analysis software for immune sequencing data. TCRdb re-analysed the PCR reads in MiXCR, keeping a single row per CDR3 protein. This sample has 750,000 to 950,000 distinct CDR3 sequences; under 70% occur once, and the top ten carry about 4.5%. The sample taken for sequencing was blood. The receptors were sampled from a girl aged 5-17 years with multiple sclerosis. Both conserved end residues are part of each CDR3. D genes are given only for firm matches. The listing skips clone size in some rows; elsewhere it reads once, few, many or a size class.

CDR3: CASSPQGGGLNQPQHF; DNA: TGTGCCAGCAGTCCCCAAGGGGGCGGTTTAAATCAGCCCCAGCATTTT; D: TRBD1; J: TRBJ1-5; V: TRBV12-3/TRBV12-4; size: .
CDR3: CASSPRQDKGRAFF; DNA: TGCGCCAGCAGTCCTCGACAGGACAAAGGCAGGGCTTTCTTT; D: .; J: TRBJ1-1; V: TRBV5-1; size: .
CDR3: CASSYRPWNYGYTF; DNA: TGTGCCAGCAGTTACAGGCCGTGGAACTATGGCTACACCTTC; D: .; J: TRBJ1-2; V: TRBV6-5; size: few
CDR3: CASSHLAGGSGSNQPQHF; DNA: TGTGCCAGCAGTCATTTGGCAGGGGGCTCGGGTAGCAATCAGCCCCAGCATTTT; D: TRBD1; J: TRBJ1-5; V: TRBV12-3/TRBV12-4; size: .
CDR3: CSARTGALAGGRYNEQFF; DNA: TGCAGTGCTAGAACGGGGGCTCTAGCGGGGGGCAGATACAATGAGCAGTTCTTC; D: TRBD2; J: TRBJ2-1; V: TRBV20-1; size: .
CDR3: CASSLFGTGNPNEQFF; DNA: TGTGCCAGCAGTTTGTTCGGGACAGGGAACCCCAATGAGCAGTTCTTC; D: TRBD1; J: TRBJ2-1; V: TRBV27; size: .
CDR3: CATSRGQGWVAEAFF; DNA: TGTGCCACCAGCAGAGGACAGGGATGGGTAGCTGAAGCTTTCTTT; D: TRBD1; J: TRBJ1-1; V: TRBV15; size: .
CDR3: CSVTILEEQYF; DNA: TGCAGCGTGACAATCCTCGAGGAGCAGTACTTC; D: .; J: TRBJ2-7; V: TRBV29-1; size: .
CDR3: CATLSYNSYEQYF; DNA: TGTGCCACCCTGAGCTACAACTCCTACGAGCAGTACTTC; D: .; J: TRBJ2-7; V: TRBV27; size: .
CDR3: CATRGQNSYEQYF; DNA: TGTGCCACTAGAGGTCAAAACTCCTACGAGCAGTACTTC; D: .; J: TRBJ2-7; V: TRBV15; size: few
CDR3: CSARGTGEYQPQHF; DNA: TGCAGTGCTAGAGGGACAGGGGAGTATCAGCCCCAGCATTTT; D: TRBD1; J: TRBJ1-5; V: TRBV20-1; size: few
CDR3: CSVLRLGDTQYF; DNA: TGCAGCGTGCTACGACTAGGAGATACGCAGTATTTT; D: .; J: TRBJ2-3; V: TRBV29-1; size: few
CDR3: CASRPDTGRTQYF; DNA: TGCGCCAGCAGACCTGACACCGGGCGGACCCAGTACTTC; D: .; J: TRBJ2-5; V: TRBV5-1; size: .
CDR3: CASSPEERGETQYF; DNA: TGCGCCAGCAGCCCGGAGGAGCGGGGTGAGACCCAGTACTTC; D: TRBD2; J: TRBJ2-5; V: TRBV5-1; size: .
CDR3: CASSFGQEEVWDGYTF; DNA: TGTGCCAGCAGCTTCGGACAGGAGGAGGTTTGGGATGGCTACACCTTC; D: TRBD1; J: TRBJ1-2; V: TRBV7-2; size: few
CDR3: CASSWDRANYGYTF; DNA: TGTGCCAGCAGCTGGGACAGGGCCAACTATGGCTACACCTTC; D: TRBD1; J: TRBJ1-2; V: TRBV11-2; size: few
CDR3: CSHSAGVADTQYF; DNA: TGCAGCCACAGCGCGGGAGTGGCAGATACGCAGTATTTT; D: TRBD2; J: TRBJ2-3; V: TRBV29-1; size: once
CDR3: CAISITSGGLFTDTQYF; DNA: TGTGCCATCAGTATCACTAGCGGGGGCCTTTTCACAGATACGCAGTATTTT; D: TRBD2; J: TRBJ2-3; V: TRBV10-3; size: once
CDR3: CASSPGPPSTDTQYF; DNA: TGTGCCAGCAGCCCGGGACCCCCAAGCACAGATACGCAGTATTTT; D: .; J: TRBJ2-3; V: TRBV14; size: few
CDR3: CASSLGVLGPSSYEQYF; DNA: TGTGCCAGCAGCTTAGGAGTGCTAGGCCCCTCTTCCTACGAGCAGTACTTC; D: .; J: TRBJ2-7; V: TRBV7-2; size: .
CDR3: CASSRGGDSYNEQFF; DNA: TGTGCCAGCAGTCGGGGGGGGGACTCCTACAATGAGCAGTTCTTC; D: TRBD2; J: TRBJ2-1; V: TRBV9; size: few
CDR3: CASSQDRDLEETQYF; DNA: TGTGCCAGCAGCCAAGATCGGGACCTTGAAGAGACCCAGTACTTC; D: .; J: TRBJ2-5; V: TRBV3-1; size: .
CDR3: CASSAQGSEAFF; DNA: TGTGCCAGCAGCGCACAGGGTTCTGAAGCTTTCTTT; D: .; J: TRBJ1-1; V: TRBV7-9; size: .
CDR3: CSVEVAGESNQPQHF; DNA: TGCAGCGTTGAAGTGGCAGGGGAGAGCAATCAGCCCCAGCATTTT; D: .; J: TRBJ1-5; V: TRBV29-1; size: few
CDR3: CASSLEVLALSSYNEQFF; DNA: TGTGCCAGCAGCTTGGAGGTATTAGCGCTAAGCTCCTACAATGAGCAGTTCTTC; D: .; J: TRBJ2-1; V: TRBV5-6; size: .
CDR3: CASSSHRTALHNGYTF; DNA: TGTGCCAGCAGTTCTCACCGGACAGCGCTGCACAATGGCTACACCTTC; D: .; J: TRBJ1-2; V: TRBV6-5; size: few
CDR3: CSASRAGGSVDTQYF; DNA: TGCAGTGCTAGTAGGGCAGGGGGCTCTGTAGATACGCAGTATTTT; D: TRBD1; J: TRBJ2-3; V: TRBV20-1; size: .
CDR3: CSASNYSGEQYF; DNA: TGCAGTGCAAGCAATTACTCGGGCGAGCAGTACTTC; D: .; J: TRBJ2-7; V: TRBV20-1; size: .
CDR3: CSVQSDLEAFF; DNA: TGCAGCGTTCAGAGTGATCTAGAAGCTTTCTTT; D: .; J: TRBJ1-1; V: TRBV29-1; size: few
CDR3: CASSFPMWRGIDNEQFF; DNA: TGTGCCAGCAGTTTCCCCATGTGGCGGGGTATAGACAATGAGCAGTTCTTC; D: .; J: TRBJ2-1; V: TRBV6-5; size: .
CDR3: CASSLAFRGGPYNEQFF; DNA: TGTGCCAGCAGCTTAGCCTTTAGAGGGGGACCCTACAATGAGCAGTTCTTC; D: .; J: TRBJ2-1; V: TRBV7-9; size: .
CDR3: CASSPSGQGMNTEAFF; DNA: TGTGCCAGCAGCCCCAGTGGGCAGGGGATGAACACTGAAGCTTTCTTT; D: .; J: TRBJ1-1; V: TRBV3-1; size: .
CDR3: CSASGESGYGYTF; DNA: TGCAGTGCTAGCGGGGAATCTGGATATGGCTACACCTTC; D: .; J: TRBJ1-2; V: TRBV20-1; size: .
CDR3: CASSLVGQAVYTF; DNA: TGTGCCAGCAGCTTAGTGGGGCAGGCCGTCTACACCTTC; D: .; J: TRBJ1-2; V: TRBV7-9; size: .
CDR3: CASSPPGGRRYEQYF; DNA: TGTGCCAGCAGCCCCCCTGGCGGGAGGAGGTACGAGCAGTACTTC; D: TRBD2; J: TRBJ2-7; V: TRBV6-5; size: .